This T cell receptor (beta chain) was obtained from a study of vaccination and CD4 T cells after COVID-19. Study context: Once diagnosed, patients had post-COVID samples drawn a median 101 days later (range 35 to 161).

Findings and limits, study-wide: Among convalescent patients, a median approximately 86% of reactive clones emerged only after vaccination. The median count of SARS-CoV-2-reactive clonotypes rose from approximately 21 to 40, not significantly.

J gave up 0 bases and V 4 bases, and 6 bases lay outside the gene matches. Germline V CDR1 and CDR2: LNHDA, SQIVND (reference sequence). The CDR3 is 19 amino acids. TCRdb reanalysed the PCR reads using MiXCR and keeps one entry per CDR3 protein. The sample lists 11,000 to 15,000 distinct CDR3 sequences; 65% to 70% were seen once. With respect to this clonotype: Its specificity is unknown.

The clonotype was recovered from a human donor who had recovered from COVID-19. The sample in question was CD4+ T cells from blood, obtained after SARS-CoV-2 vaccination. V gene TRBV19 combines with J gene TRBJ2-2; 15 bases are a match to TRBD2. CDR3 sequence (DNA): TGTGCCAGTAGTACAGGACTAGCGGGAGGGGCAACGAACACCGGGGAGCTGTTTTTT. The encoded protein is CASSTGLAGGATNTGELFF.